The rows below give T cell receptor beta chains drawn from one sample of a study of cytomegalovirus exposure and HLA in healthy donors. This table comes from immunoSEQ multiplex PCR, and its TCRdb copy is limited to in-frame clones, with some not included. The sample has 70,000 or so clones, 94% seen once. Sequencing was carried out using PBMCs. These receptors came from a young woman in good health and CMV-seronegative. Both conserved end residues are part of each CDR3. A D gene is named only where the DNA matches it firmly.

.,TRBV11-2,CASSHPGNNYGYTF
.,TRBV5-1,CASSLRQGAGNTEAFF
TRBD2,TRBV2,CASRSTSGVETQYF
.,TRBV7-8,CASSPLSVSSYEQYF
.,TRBV7-3,CASSLLADWTGELFF
.,TRBV5-1,CASSNVVTPDTEAFF
TRBD2,TRBV11-2,CASSLEVAGGRETQYF
.,TRBV7-9,CASSLGPREQYF
TRBD1,TRBV11-1,CASCTGVGANVLTF
TRBD2,TRBV27,CASSSGGEGGELFF
.,TRBV6-1,CASRRPSVGRDEQFF
TRBD1,TRBV6-1,CASSPGETGKAFF
TRBD2,TRBV6-4,CASSDSTTSGGTDTQYF
.,TRBV6-5,CASSYSGGLYEKLFF
TRBD1,TRBV6-5,CASSYLGTGDDEQFF
.,TRBV29-1,CSVPDGNEQYF
.,TRBV25-1,CASSPRQGGGPDTQYF
.,TRBV27,CASSIVQGGETQYF
TRBD2,TRBV7-3,CASSSAGGANTGELFF